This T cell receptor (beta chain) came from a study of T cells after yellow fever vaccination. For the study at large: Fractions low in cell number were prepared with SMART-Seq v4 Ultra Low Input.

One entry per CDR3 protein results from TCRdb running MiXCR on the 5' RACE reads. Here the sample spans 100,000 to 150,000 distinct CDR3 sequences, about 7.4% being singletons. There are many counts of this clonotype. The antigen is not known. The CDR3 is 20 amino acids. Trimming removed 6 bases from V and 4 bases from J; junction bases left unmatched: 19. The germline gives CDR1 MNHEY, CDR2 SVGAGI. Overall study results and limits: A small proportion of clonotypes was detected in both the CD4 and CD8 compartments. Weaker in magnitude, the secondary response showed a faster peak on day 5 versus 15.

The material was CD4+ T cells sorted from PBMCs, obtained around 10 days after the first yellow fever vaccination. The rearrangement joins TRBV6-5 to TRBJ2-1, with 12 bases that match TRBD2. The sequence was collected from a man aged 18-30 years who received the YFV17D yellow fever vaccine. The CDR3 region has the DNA TGTGCCAGCAGCCACCCAGCTAGCGGGGGGGACCACCCCTATTACAATGAGCAGTTCTTC. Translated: CASSHPASGGDHPYYNEQFF.